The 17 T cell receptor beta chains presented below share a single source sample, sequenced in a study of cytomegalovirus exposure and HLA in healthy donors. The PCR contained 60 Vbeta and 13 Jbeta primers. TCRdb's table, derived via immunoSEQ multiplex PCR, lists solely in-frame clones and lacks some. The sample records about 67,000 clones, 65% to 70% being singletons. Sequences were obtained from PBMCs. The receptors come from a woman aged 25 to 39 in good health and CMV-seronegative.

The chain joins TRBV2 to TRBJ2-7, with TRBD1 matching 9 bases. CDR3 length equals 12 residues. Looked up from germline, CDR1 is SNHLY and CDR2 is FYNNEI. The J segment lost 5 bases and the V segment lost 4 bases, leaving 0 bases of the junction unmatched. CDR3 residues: CASSGTGDEQYF. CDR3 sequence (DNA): TGTGCCAGCAGTGGGACAGGGGACGAGCAGTACTTC.

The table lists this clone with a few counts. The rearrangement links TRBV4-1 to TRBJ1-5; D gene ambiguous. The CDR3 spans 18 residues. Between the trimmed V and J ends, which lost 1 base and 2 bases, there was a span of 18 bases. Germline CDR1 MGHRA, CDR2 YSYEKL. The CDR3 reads CASSQVDLGLGGNQPQHF. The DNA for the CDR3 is TGCGCCAGCAGCCAAGTTGATCTGGGATTGGGAGGCAATCAGCCCCAGCATTTT.

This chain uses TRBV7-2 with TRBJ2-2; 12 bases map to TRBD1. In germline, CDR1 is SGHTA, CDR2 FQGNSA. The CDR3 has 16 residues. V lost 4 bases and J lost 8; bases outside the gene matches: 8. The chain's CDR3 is CASSSLRDRGHGELFF. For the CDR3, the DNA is TGTGCCAGCAGCTCCCTCCGGGACAGGGGGCATGGGGAGCTGTTTTTT.

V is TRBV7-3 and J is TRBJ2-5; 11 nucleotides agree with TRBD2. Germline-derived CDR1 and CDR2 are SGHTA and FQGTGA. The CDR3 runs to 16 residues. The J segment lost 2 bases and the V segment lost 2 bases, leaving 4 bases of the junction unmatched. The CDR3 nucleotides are TGTGCCAGCAGCTTACAGTCTAGCGGGGGGCAAGAGACCCAGTACTTC. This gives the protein CASSLQSSGGQETQYF.

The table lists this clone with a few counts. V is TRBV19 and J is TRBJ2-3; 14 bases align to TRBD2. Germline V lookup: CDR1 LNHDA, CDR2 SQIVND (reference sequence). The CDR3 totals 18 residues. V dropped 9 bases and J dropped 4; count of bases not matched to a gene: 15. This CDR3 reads CARQTGTSGGGPADTQYF. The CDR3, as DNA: TGTGCCAGACAAACTGGGACTAGCGGGGGAGGACCCGCAGATACGCAGTATTTT.

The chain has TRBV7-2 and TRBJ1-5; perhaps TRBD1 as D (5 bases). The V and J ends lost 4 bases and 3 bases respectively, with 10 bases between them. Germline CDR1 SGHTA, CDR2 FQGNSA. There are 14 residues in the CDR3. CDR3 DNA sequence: TGTGCCAGCAGCTCCACAGGACACAATCAGCCCCAGCATTTT. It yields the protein CASSSTGHNQPQHF. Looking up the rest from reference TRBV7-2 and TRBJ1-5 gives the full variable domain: GAGVSQSPSNKVTEKGKDVELRCDPISGHTALYWYRQSLGQGLEFLIYFQGNSAPDKSGLPSDRFSAERTGGSVSTLTIQRTQQEDSAVYLCASSSTGHNQPQHFGDGTRLSIL.

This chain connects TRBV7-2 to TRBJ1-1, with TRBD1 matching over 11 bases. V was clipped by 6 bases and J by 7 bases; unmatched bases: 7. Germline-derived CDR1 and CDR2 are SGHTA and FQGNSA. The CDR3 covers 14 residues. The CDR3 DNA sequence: TGTGCCAGCAGTCAGGACAGGGGGCCGGGTGAAGCTTTCTTT. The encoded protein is CASSQDRGPGEAFF.

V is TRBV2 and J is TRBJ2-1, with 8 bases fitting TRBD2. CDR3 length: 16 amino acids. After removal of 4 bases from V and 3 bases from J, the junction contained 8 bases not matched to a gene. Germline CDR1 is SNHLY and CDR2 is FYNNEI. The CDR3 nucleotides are TGTGCCAGCAGTGGACCAACCAGCGGGGGCTACAATGAGCAGTTCTTC. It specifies CASSGPTSGGYNEQFF.

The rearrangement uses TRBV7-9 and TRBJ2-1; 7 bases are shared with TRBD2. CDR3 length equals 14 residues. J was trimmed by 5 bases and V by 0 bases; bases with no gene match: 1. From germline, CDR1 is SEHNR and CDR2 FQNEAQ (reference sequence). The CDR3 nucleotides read TGTGCCAGCAGCTTAGCTGGACTAGACAATGAGCAGTTCTTC. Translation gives CASSLAGLDNEQFF. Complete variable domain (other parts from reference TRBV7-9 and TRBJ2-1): DTGVSQNPRHKITKRGQNVTFRCDPISEHNRLYWYRQTLGQGPEFLTYFQNEAQLEKSRLLSDRFSAERPKGSFSTLEIQRTEQGDSAMYLCASSLAGLDNEQFFGPGTRLTVL.

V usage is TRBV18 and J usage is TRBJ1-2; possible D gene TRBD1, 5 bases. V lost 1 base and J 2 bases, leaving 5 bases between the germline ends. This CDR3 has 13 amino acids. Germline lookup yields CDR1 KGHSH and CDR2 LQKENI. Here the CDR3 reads CASSPQGNYGYTF. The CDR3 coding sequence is TGTGCCAGCTCACCACAGGGGAACTATGGCTACACCTTC.

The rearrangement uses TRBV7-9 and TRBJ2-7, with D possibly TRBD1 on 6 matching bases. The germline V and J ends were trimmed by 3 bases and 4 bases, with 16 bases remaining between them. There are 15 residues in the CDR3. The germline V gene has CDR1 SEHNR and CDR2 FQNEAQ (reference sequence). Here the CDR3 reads CASSLWSRQEYEQYF. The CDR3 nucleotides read TGTGCCAGCAGCTTGTGGAGCCGACAGGAGTACGAGCAGTACTTC.

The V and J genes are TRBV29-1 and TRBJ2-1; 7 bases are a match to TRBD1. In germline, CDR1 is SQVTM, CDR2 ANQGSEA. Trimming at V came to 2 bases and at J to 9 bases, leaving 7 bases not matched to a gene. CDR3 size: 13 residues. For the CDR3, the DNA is TGCAGCGTTGAAAGAAGGGACAGACCTGAGCAGTTCTTC. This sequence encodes CSVERRDRPEQFF.

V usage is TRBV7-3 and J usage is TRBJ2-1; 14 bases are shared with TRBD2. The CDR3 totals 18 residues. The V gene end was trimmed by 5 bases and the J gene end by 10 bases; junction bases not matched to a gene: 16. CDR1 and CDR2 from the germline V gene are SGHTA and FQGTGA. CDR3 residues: CASSLLLPTSGGAGEQFF. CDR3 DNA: TGTGCCAGCAGCCTCCTCCTTCCGACTAGCGGGGGGGCGGGCGAGCAGTTCTTC.

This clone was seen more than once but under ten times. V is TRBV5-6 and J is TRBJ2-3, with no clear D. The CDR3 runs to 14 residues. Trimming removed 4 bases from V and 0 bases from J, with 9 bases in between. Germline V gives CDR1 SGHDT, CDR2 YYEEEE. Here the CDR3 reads CASSPGGSTDTQYF. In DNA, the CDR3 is TGTGCCAGCAGCCCCGGCGGCAGCACAGATACGCAGTATTTT.

CDR3 in amino acids: CASTARAGSTDTQYF. The CDR3, as DNA: TGTGCCAGCACCGCCCGAGCGGGGTCCACAGATACGCAGTATTTT. This chain connects TRBV2 to TRBJ2-3, with 7 bases identical to TRBD2. J gave up 2 bases and V 7 bases, and 9 bases lay outside the gene matches. CDR1 is SNHLY, CDR2 FYNNEI, per germline. This CDR3 spans 15 amino acids.

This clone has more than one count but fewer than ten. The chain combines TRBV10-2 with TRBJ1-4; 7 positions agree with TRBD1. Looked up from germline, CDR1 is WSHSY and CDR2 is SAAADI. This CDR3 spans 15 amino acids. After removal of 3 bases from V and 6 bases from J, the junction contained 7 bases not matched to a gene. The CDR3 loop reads CASSDQGVGYEKLFF. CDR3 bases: TGCGCCAGCAGTGATCAGGGGGTAGGGTATGAAAAACTGTTTTTT.

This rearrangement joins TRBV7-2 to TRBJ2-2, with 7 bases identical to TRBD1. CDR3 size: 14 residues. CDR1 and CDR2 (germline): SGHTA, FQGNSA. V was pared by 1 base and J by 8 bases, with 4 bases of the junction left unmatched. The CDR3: CASSLDRGTGELFF. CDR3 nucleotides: TGTGCCAGCAGCTTAGACAGGGGTACTGGGGAGCTGTTTTTT. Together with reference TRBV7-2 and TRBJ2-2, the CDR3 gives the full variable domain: GAGVSQSPSNKVTEKGKDVELRCDPISGHTALYWYRQSLGQGLEFLIYFQGNSAPDKSGLPSDRFSAERTGGSVSTLTIQRTQQEDSAVYLCASSLDRGTGELFFGEGSRLTVL.